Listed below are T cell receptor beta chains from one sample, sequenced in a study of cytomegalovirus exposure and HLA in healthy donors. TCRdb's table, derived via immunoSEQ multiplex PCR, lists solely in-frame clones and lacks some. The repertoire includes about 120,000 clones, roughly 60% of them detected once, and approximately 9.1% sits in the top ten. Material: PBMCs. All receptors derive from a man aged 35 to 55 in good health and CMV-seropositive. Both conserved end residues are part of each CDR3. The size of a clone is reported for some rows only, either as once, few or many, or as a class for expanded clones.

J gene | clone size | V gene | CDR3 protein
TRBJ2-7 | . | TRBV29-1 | CSVGQLDEQYF
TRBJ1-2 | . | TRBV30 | CAWTRDTTGGYTF
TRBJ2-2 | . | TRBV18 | CASSPPNFLTGAPNTGELFF
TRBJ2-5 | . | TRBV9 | CASSVAAGGQAETQYF
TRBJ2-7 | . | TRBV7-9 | CASSPRTGLHEQYF
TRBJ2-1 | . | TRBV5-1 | CASSLSSGRAMLNEQFF
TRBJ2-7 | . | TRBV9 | CASSASGIGYEQYF
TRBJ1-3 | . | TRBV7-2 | CASSFGSGNTIYF
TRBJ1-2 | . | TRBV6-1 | CASSEGPSTIYGYTF
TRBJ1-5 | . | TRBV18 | CASTTGQGALQPQHF
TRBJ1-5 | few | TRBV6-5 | CASSDTGDQPQHF
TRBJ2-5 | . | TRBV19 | CASSVGTSLQETQYF
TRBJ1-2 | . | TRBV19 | CASSIPWREPGQGVGGYTF
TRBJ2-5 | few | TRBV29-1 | CSVATGVQETQYF
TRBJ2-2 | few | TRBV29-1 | CSVSLRVTGELFF
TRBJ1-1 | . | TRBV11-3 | CASSLFSNTEAFF
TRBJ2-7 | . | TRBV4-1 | CASSRTTKGQGTYEQYF
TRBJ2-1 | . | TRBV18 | CASSPLAAPNNEQFF
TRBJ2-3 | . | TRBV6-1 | CASALAGGTDTQYF
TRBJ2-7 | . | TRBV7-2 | CASSPQGLGAQYEQYF
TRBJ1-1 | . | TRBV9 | CASSVGGQNTEAFF
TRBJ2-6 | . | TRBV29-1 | CSVEGGSGANVLTF
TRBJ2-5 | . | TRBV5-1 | CASSPGTSGSEETQYF
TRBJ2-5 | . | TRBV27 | CASSLGTSGTQYF
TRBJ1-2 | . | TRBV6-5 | CASSYLDRANYGYTF
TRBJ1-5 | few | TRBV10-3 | CAISDPRANNQPQHF
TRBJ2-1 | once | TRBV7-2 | CASSPTSPGQGAREQFF
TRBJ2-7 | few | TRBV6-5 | CASSYFGTGTSYEQYF
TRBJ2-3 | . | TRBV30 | CAWSGLDGVGDTQYF
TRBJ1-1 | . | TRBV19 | CASSKLRDRRNTEAFF
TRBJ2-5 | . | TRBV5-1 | CASSRSSGRQETQYF
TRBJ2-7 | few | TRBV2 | CAGGADRGPGEQYF
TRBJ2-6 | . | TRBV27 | CASSLQGANVLTF
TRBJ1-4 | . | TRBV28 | CASSSGGAEKLFF
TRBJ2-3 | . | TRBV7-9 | CASSQDSSTDTQYF
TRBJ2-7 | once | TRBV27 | CASSVGLSSYEQYF
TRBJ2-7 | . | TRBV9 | CASSVDLVSYEQYF
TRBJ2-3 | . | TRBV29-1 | CSVEGTSGSTDTQYF
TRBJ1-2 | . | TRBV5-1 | CASSLWSGGDYGYTF
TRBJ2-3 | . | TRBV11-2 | CASSPLGSSTDTQYF
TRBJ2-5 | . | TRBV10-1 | CASSRLAGETQYF
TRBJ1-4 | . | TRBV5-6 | CASSLPGTGRATREKLFF
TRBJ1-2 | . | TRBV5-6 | CASSLATRPNYGYTF
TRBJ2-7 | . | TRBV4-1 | CASSPGGAPYEQYF
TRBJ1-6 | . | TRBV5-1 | CASSWTGGAYSPLHF
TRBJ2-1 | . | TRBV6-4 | CASSRQGAAYNEQFF
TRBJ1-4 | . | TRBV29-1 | CSATGGREKLFF